Shown below are 21 T cell receptor beta chains from a single sample sequenced in a study of OX40 agonist ivuxolimab in advanced cancers. Clones were read by immunoSEQ multiplex PCR, and TCRdb kept only the in-frame ones, dropping some. In the table there are tens of thousands of clones, just over 90% of which are singletons. The source was CD4+ or CD8+ T cells sorted from blood, collected in a trial of the OX40 agonist ivuxolimab. These receptors all come from an adult with an advanced solid tumor such as melanoma, head and neck, liver or kidney cancer.

V and J are TRBV14 and TRBJ2-5; 7 bases fit TRBD2. There are 18 residues in the CDR3. The V gene end was trimmed by 0 bases and the J gene end by 4 bases; junction bases not matched to a gene: 14. Germline CDR1 is SGHDN and CDR2 is FVKESK. CDR3 sequence reads: CASSQEILALGGRETQYF. The CDR3 nucleotides are TGTGCCAGCAGCCAAGAAATACTAGCGTTGGGGGGTAGAGAGACCCAGTACTTC.

This clone has just a few counts. V gene TRBV9 combines with J gene TRBJ2-3, with 7 nucleotides matching TRBD2. CDR3 length: 14 amino acids. Germline CDR1 SGDLS, CDR2 YYNGEE. V was pared by 4 bases and J by 5 bases, with 7 bases of the junction left unmatched. The CDR3 DNA sequence: TGTGCCAGCAGCCCACGGGGGGTTGAAGATACGCAGTATTTT. This codes for CASSPRGVEDTQYF.

The CDR3 reads CASSLARSYNSPLHF. DNA for the CDR3: TGTGCCAGCAGCTTAGCCCGCTCCTATAATTCACCCCTCCACTTT. The chain employs TRBV7-2 and TRBJ1-6; D is uncertain. Per the germline V gene, CDR1 is SGHTA and CDR2 is FQGNSA. Trimming removed 0 bases from V and 0 bases from J, with 3 bases in between. This CDR3 region has 15 residues.

The chain employs TRBV10-3 and TRBJ1-2, with 9 nucleotides matching TRBD1. V shed 4 bases, J shed 7 bases, and the junction held 13 bases outside the gene matches. CDR3 length: 16 residues. Germline V gene data show CDR1 as ENHRY and CDR2 as SYGVKD. The CDR3 DNA is TGTGCCATCAGTGCCCAAGACAGGGGGATCGGTACTGGCTACACCTTC. Residues: CAISAQDRGIGTGYTF.

This clone was seen once. The J gene is TRBJ2-7, the V gene TRBV6-6; 7 bases are shared with TRBD1. The CDR3 runs 13 residues. Germline assignment: CDR1 MNHNY and CDR2 SVGAGI (reference sequence). Trimming at V came to 5 bases and at J to 3 bases, leaving 4 bases not matched to a gene. The CDR3 sequence is CASSPGQYYEQYF. The DNA for the CDR3 is TGTGCCAGCAGTCCGGGACAGTACTACGAGCAGTACTTC.

The chain recombines TRBV7-6 with TRBJ2-2, with 10 nucleotides matching TRBD2. Losses at the gene ends were 2 bases for V and 0 bases for J; bases not matched to a gene: 6. The V gene's germline CDR1 is SGHVS and CDR2 FNYEAQ. The CDR3 contains 18 residues. CDR3 region: CASSLFLAGAANTGELFF. Here the CDR3 DNA reads TGTGCCAGCAGCTTATTCCTAGCGGGGGCCGCGAACACCGGGGAGCTGTTTTTT.

The chain links TRBV5-1 to TRBJ2-5; TRBD1 matches at 9 bases. CDR3 length: 16 amino acids. Germline V gene data show CDR1 as SGHRS and CDR2 as YFSETQ. The V and J ends lost 5 bases and 2 bases, in that order; junction bases with no gene match: 10. The CDR3 DNA sequence: TGCGCCAGCAGAACACTGACAGGGGGTAATCAAGAGACCCAGTACTTC. Amino acids: CASRTLTGGNQETQYF.

The CDR3 sequence: CASLPSPGRVTDTQYF. CDR3 DNA sequence: TGTGCCAGCCTACCCTCCCCCGGGAGGGTCACAGATACGCAGTATTTT. The chain carries TRBV2 and TRBJ2-3; 8 bases fit TRBD2. CDR3 size: 16 residues. J was trimmed by 2 bases and V by 8 bases; bases with no gene match: 12. Germline CDR1 is SNHLY and CDR2 is FYNNEI.

The rearrangement joins TRBV5-1 to TRBJ2-1; possible D gene TRBD1, 5 bases. The CDR3 consists of 17 residues. V shed 5 bases and J shed 0 bases, with 18 bases lying between them. Germline CDR1 is SGHRS and CDR2 is YFSETQ. The CDR3 loop is CASRRGLFKSSYNEQFF. CDR3 bases: TGCGCCAGCAGAAGGGGTCTGTTCAAGTCCTCCTACAATGAGCAGTTCTTC.

This sequence joins TRBV7-2 and TRBJ2-1; D gene unclear. The germline gives CDR1 SGHTA, CDR2 FQGNSA. The CDR3 length is 14 residues. Trimming took off 0 bases at V and 6 bases at J, with 9 bases between the two ends. Here the CDR3 reads CASSLAGSSNEQFF. The CDR3, as DNA: TGTGCCAGCAGCTTAGCTGGTAGCAGCAATGAGCAGTTCTTC.

The chain is built from TRBV11-3 and TRBJ2-1, with 9 bases that match TRBD2. V lost 5 bases and J lost 7; bases outside the gene matches: 18. Germline CDR1 is SGHNT and CDR2 is YENEEA. There are 18 residues in the CDR3. CDR3 bases: TGTGCCAGCAGCCAAGATCAGCTGCTAGCGGGATGGGGTAATGAGCAGTTCTTC. It yields the protein CASSQDQLLAGWGNEQFF.

The chain combines TRBV11-2 with TRBJ1-1; D is perhaps TRBD1 (6 bases). CDR1 SGHAT and CDR2 FQNNGV come from the germline V gene. The CDR3 length is 14 residues. Trimming removed 3 bases at V and 0 bases at J, with 8 bases between. The chain's CDR3 is CASSFDRMNTEAFF. The CDR3 DNA follows: TGTGCCAGCAGCTTCGACAGGATGAACACTGAAGCTTTCTTT.

V is TRBV19 and J is TRBJ1-1; tentative D call: TRBD1 (5 bases). Trimming took off 5 bases at V and 7 bases at J, with 14 bases between the two ends. CDR1 LNHDA and CDR2 SQIVND come from the germline V gene (reference sequence). The CDR3 is made up of 13 amino acids. This chain's CDR3 is CASSQRRGYEAFF. The CDR3 DNA is TGTGCCAGTAGTCAACGTCGGGGGTATGAAGCTTTCTTT.

This chain links TRBV5-1 with TRBJ2-3; D ambiguous. Germline V lookup: CDR1 SGHRS, CDR2 YFSETQ. V gave up 0 bases and J gave up 5 bases, with 19 bases separating them. The length of the CDR3 is 17 residues. This CDR3 is CASSLGLTRSWGDTQYF. The CDR3 DNA reads as TGCGCCAGCAGCTTGGGGCTCACTCGTAGCTGGGGAGATACGCAGTATTTT.

V and J are TRBV19 and TRBJ2-3; perhaps TRBD2 as D (6 bases). V lost 0 bases, J lost 1 base, and 11 bases lay in between. This CDR3 contains 16 residues. Per germline, CDR1 LNHDA and CDR2 SQIVND (reference sequence). For the CDR3, the DNA is TGTGCCAGTAGTATAGAGGGGAAGCGGGGCACAGATACGCAGTATTTT. Translation gives CASSIEGKRGTDTQYF.

V usage is TRBV19 and J usage is TRBJ2-7; the D call may be TRBD1 or TRBD2 (5 bases each). Germline CDR1 is LNHDA and CDR2 is SQIVND (reference sequence). The CDR3 is made up of 14 amino acids. The V end was cut by 7 bases, the J end by 0 bases, with 13 bases between. In DNA form, the CDR3 reads TGTGCCAGTAATTCGGCAGGGAGCTCCTACGAGCAGTACTTC. This translates into CASNSAGSSYEQYF. Filled out from reference TRBV19 and TRBJ2-7, the complete variable domain reads DGGITQSPKYLFRKEGQNVTLSCEQNLNHDAMYWYRQDPGQGLRLIYYSQIVNDFQKGDIAEGYSVSREKKESFPLTVTSAQKNPTAFYLCASNSAGSSYEQYFGPGTRLTVT.

The chain carries TRBV27 and TRBJ2-2; TRBD2 matches 7 bases. V was clipped by 6 bases and J by 1 base; unmatched bases: 11. Germline CDR1 reads MNHEY; CDR2 reads SMNVEV (reference sequence). This CDR3 spans 17 amino acids. The CDR3 DNA is TGTGCCAGCAGACGGAAGGGAGGGGCCTGGAACACCGGGGAGCTGTTTTTT. Encoded protein: CASRRKGGAWNTGELFF.

The chain joins TRBV28 to TRBJ2-7; 8 bases match TRBD1. V was pared by 6 bases and J by 2 bases, with 9 bases of the junction left unmatched. Germline CDR1 MDHEN, CDR2 SYDVKM. The CDR3 sequence is 15 residues long. CDR3 in amino acids: CASRVVGTGAYEQYF. Written as DNA, the CDR3 is TGTGCCAGCAGAGTCGTCGGGACAGGAGCCTACGAGCAGTACTTC.

The gene calls are TRBV5-4 and TRBJ1-2; D not resolved. The CDR3 runs 15 residues. V was cut by 2 bases and J by 8 bases, with 19 bases left in between. CDR1 is SGHNT, CDR2 YYREEE, per germline (reference sequence). The chain's CDR3 is CASSLGPGLARGYTF. The CDR3 nucleotides read TGTGCCAGCAGCTTAGGCCCAGGTCTAGCGCGAGGCTACACCTTC.

The chain joins TRBV19 to TRBJ2-3; 8 nucleotides align to TRBD2. CDR3 length: 15 amino acids. The germline gives CDR1 LNHDA, CDR2 SQIVND (reference sequence). V lost 5 bases and J lost 2; bases outside the gene matches: 6. The CDR3 protein is CASSPWTSPTDTQYF. CDR3 DNA: TGTGCCAGTAGTCCTTGGACTAGCCCCACAGATACGCAGTATTTT.

The J gene is TRBJ1-5, the V gene TRBV27; possibly TRBD1 for D (6 bases). Looked up from germline, CDR1 is MNHEY and CDR2 is SMNVEV (reference sequence). V was clipped by 7 bases and J by 3 bases, with 31 bases between them. This CDR3 spans 20 amino acids. The CDR3 protein is CASMVQEPRTESPPNQPQHF. For the CDR3, the DNA is TGTGCCAGCATGGTCCAAGAGCCAAGGACAGAATCCCCCCCCAATCAGCCCCAGCATTTT.